This is a list of T cell receptor beta chains from one sample in a study of blood T cell repertoires in COVID-19. Assay: immunoSEQ multiplex PCR; the TCRdb copy retains only in-frame clones and omits some. The data show approximately 150,000 clones, 88% seen once. The sequencing sample was made of peripheral blood. These receptors originate from a man in his sixties or seventies with acute or convalescent COVID-19. Both conserved end residues are part of each CDR3. Fields, in order: J gene, V gene, CDR3 protein.

J gene: TRBJ1-4; V gene: TRBV28; CDR3 protein: CASSLQTGTGEKLFF
J gene: TRBJ1-2; V gene: TRBV29-1; CDR3 protein: CSTSGGGQGNYGYTF
J gene: TRBJ2-7; V gene: TRBV10-3; CDR3 protein: CAISEGGGGAMSYEQYF
J gene: TRBJ2-1; V gene: TRBV6-6; CDR3 protein: CASRSGTGVNEQFF
J gene: TRBJ1-3; V gene: TRBV19; CDR3 protein: CASSRNTIYF
J gene: TRBJ1-6; V gene: TRBV7-9; CDR3 protein: CASSREGQGNYNSPLHF
J gene: TRBJ1-2; V gene: TRBV18; CDR3 protein: CASSPPAGKMHGYTF
J gene: TRBJ2-7; V gene: TRBV28; CDR3 protein: CTSTVHLQGPYEQYF
J gene: TRBJ1-1; V gene: TRBV5-1; CDR3 protein: CASSSGISDTEAFF
J gene: TRBJ1-2; V gene: TRBV14; CDR3 protein: CASSQGPYGYTF
J gene: TRBJ2-5; V gene: TRBV28; CDR3 protein: CASTPRITETQYF
J gene: TRBJ1-1; V gene: TRBV24-1; CDR3 protein: CATKNTVNTEAFF
J gene: TRBJ2-3; V gene: TRBV4-1; CDR3 protein: CASAGTSGRYAPDTQYF
J gene: TRBJ1-2; V gene: TRBV19; CDR3 protein: CASSIQEGNYGYTF
J gene: TRBJ2-1; V gene: TRBV6-4; CDR3 protein: CASSDSGTSSYNEQFF
J gene: TRBJ1-6; V gene: TRBV30; CDR3 protein: CAWSEGARSYNSPLHF
J gene: TRBJ2-5; V gene: TRBV2; CDR3 protein: CASSVLAGGGETQYF
J gene: TRBJ2-5; V gene: TRBV11-2; CDR3 protein: CASRVGNQETQYF
J gene: TRBJ2-6; V gene: TRBV5-5; CDR3 protein: CASSRQSGANVLTF
J gene: TRBJ2-2; V gene: TRBV2; CDR3 protein: CASRATGLTGELFF
J gene: TRBJ2-1; V gene: TRBV7-9; CDR3 protein: CASSFRAGQLNEQFF
J gene: TRBJ1-5; V gene: TRBV21-1; CDR3 protein: CASKTGNTHQPQHF
J gene: TRBJ2-7; V gene: TRBV10-1; CDR3 protein: CASSEASSYEQYF
J gene: TRBJ1-1; V gene: TRBV11-3; CDR3 protein: CASSFGLNTEAFF
J gene: TRBJ1-5; V gene: TRBV6-4; CDR3 protein: CASSAEDSGQPQHF
J gene: TRBJ2-2; V gene: TRBV6-5; CDR3 protein: CASSSQGAGELFF